This TCR beta chain was observed in a study of cytomegalovirus exposure and HLA in healthy donors. 13 Jbeta primers and 60 Vbeta primers were used for the PCR. TCRdb's table, derived via immunoSEQ multiplex PCR, lists solely in-frame clones and lacks some. The data show under 150,000 clones, with around 83% seen just once and 3.5% to 5% held by the top ten. Between the trimmed V and J ends, which lost 4 bases and 2 bases, there was a span of 13 bases. The CDR3 contains 14 residues. The V gene's germline CDR1 is SGDLS and CDR2 YYNGEE. Overall study results and limits: Later work showed greater clonal expansion in HLA-associated TCR beta chains than in equally common others.

As concerns this clone: Antigen: not known.

Sequencing was carried out using PBMCs. This TCR was recovered from a man aged 35-49 years in good health and CMV-seropositive. V usage is TRBV9 and J usage is TRBJ2-7; maybe TRBD1 (5 bases). CDR3 nucleotide sequence: TGTGCCAGCAGCCCGCGGACACAAACCTACGAGCAGTACTTC. Translating gives CASSPRTQTYEQYF. The complete variable domain, with remaining parts taken from reference TRBV9 and TRBJ2-7, reads DSGVTQTPKHLITATGQRVTLRCSPRSGDLSVYWYQQSLDQGLQFLIQYYNGEERAKGNILERFSAQQFPDLHSELNLSSLELGDSALYFCASSPRTQTYEQYFGPGTRLTVT.